This T cell receptor (beta chain) was found in a study of control samples from healthy donors and cancer patients. Germline assignment: CDR1 KGHDR and CDR2 SFDVKD. V lost 12 bases to trimming and J lost 1 base, with 11 bases between them. The CDR3 extends over 13 amino acids. The assay was immunoSEQ multiplex PCR, and TCRdb's table has in-frame clones only and misses some. The table lists some 45,000 clones, less than 90% of them singletons. The source of this sequence is a man aged 55-75 years in good health. This chain links TRBV24-1 with TRBJ2-2; tentative D call: TRBD2 (5 bases). Specimen: blood. The CDR3 is CASRRGNTGELFF. Here the CDR3 DNA reads TGTGCCTCCCGACGGGGGAACACCGGGGAGCTGTTTTTT.